The rows below give T cell receptor beta chains drawn from one sample of a study of blood T cells in healthy people across ages. One entry per CDR3 protein, called by TCRdb with MiXCR from the 5' RACE reads. The data contain about 730,000 distinct CDR3 sequences, roughly 44% of them singletons. The sample was blood. Every receptor here comes from a woman aged 55 to 70 in good health. Both conserved end residues are part of each CDR3. A D gene is named only where the DNA matches it firmly. Size values are once, few and many counts, or a class for expanded clones, and some rows have none.

D	V	size	J	CDR3	DNA
-	TRBV20-1	-	TRBJ2-2	CSARDPLIGELFF	TGCAGTGCTAGAGACCCCCTGATCGGGGAGCTGTTTTTT
-	TRBV5-1	-	TRBJ2-3	CASSIPTATDTQYF	TGCGCCAGCAGCATCCCGACTGCCACAGATACGCAGTATTTT
TRBD1	TRBV25-1	-	TRBJ2-5	CASSEMTGAQETQYF	TGTGCCAGCAGTGAGATGACAGGGGCCCAAGAGACCCAGTACTTC
TRBD2	TRBV20-1	-	TRBJ2-3	CSAPKDSSGRLTDTQYF	TGCAGTGCCCCCAAAGATTCTAGCGGGAGGTTGACAGATACGCAGTATTTT
TRBD2	TRBV20-1	-	TRBJ2-3	CSARGDPAGGWGTDTQYF	TGCAGTGCTAGGGGGGATCCAGCGGGGGGATGGGGCACAGATACGCAGTATTTT
-	TRBV20-1	-	TRBJ1-5	CSARGIGRGNQPQHF	TGCAGTGCTAGAGGAATCGGCAGGGGCAATCAGCCCCAGCATTTT
-	TRBV27	-	TRBJ2-5	CASRPAGQETQYF	TGTGCCAGCAGACCCGCAGGCCAAGAGACCCAGTACTTC
-	TRBV3-1	-	TRBJ2-3	CASSLLMGGYTDTQYF	TGTGCCAGCAGCCTGTTGATGGGGGGATACACAGATACGCAGTATTTT
-	TRBV3-1	-	TRBJ2-7	CASSQGARTYEQYF	TGTGCCAGCAGCCAAGGGGCTAGAACCTACGAGCAGTACTTC
-	TRBV7-9	-	TRBJ1-3	CASSPWGVEGGNTIYF	TGTGCCAGCAGCCCCTGGGGGGTCGAAGGTGGAAACACCATATATTTT
-	TRBV18	few	TRBJ2-5	CASSPLAWEETQYF	TGTGCCAGCTCACCCCTAGCGTGGGAAGAGACCCAGTACTTC
TRBD2	TRBV2	-	TRBJ2-7	CASSVVAGISYEQYF	TGTGCCAGCAGTGTAGTAGCGGGCATCTCCTACGAGCAGTACTTC
TRBD2	TRBV20-1	-	TRBJ2-7	CSARDLQRGGTYEQYF	TGCAGTGCTAGAGATCTTCAGCGGGGGGGCACCTACGAGCAGTACTTC
-	TRBV15	-	TRBJ2-1	CATSRVVGGDNEQFF	TGTGCCACCAGCAGAGTGGTGGGGGGAGACAATGAGCAGTTCTTC
-	TRBV12-3/TRBV12-4	few	TRBJ2-4	CASSFPRGPNIQYF	TGTGCCAGCAGTTTCCCCCGCGGCCCAAACATTCAGTACTTC
-	TRBV2	-	TRBJ2-7	CASRTSRGEQYF	TGTGCCAGCAGGACCTCCAGGGGCGAGCAGTACTTC
-	TRBV5-1	once	TRBJ1-3	CASSIPGVSGNTIYF	TGCGCCAGCAGCATACCGGGAGTCTCTGGAAACACCATATATTTT
TRBD2	TRBV6-6	-	TRBJ2-1	CASAKPAGQYNEQFF	TGTGCCAGCGCCAAGCCAGCGGGGCAATACAATGAGCAGTTCTTC
TRBD1	TRBV10-3	few	TRBJ1-2	CAISEQGALNDYGYTF	TGTGCCATCAGCGAACAGGGGGCGCTTAATGACTATGGCTACACCTTC
TRBD1	TRBV7-2	-	TRBJ2-1	CASSSNRDRESGERFF	TGTGCCAGCAGCTCCAACCGGGACAGGGAATCCGGAGAGCGGTTCTTC
TRBD2	TRBV24-1	-	TRBJ2-5	CAASDRLAGDQETQYF	TGTGCCGCCAGTGATAGACTAGCGGGAGACCAAGAGACCCAGTACTTC
-	TRBV6-1	-	TRBJ2-3	CASRREQLTDTQYF	TGTGCCAGCAGACGGGAGCAACTGACAGATACGCAGTATTTT
-	TRBV29-1	few	TRBJ1-1	CSVVWQGHTEAFF	TGCAGCGTTGTATGGCAGGGGCACACTGAAGCTTTCTTT
-	TRBV28	-	TRBJ1-2	CASSLVQAGYGYTF	TGTGCCAGCAGTTTAGTACAGGCAGGATATGGCTACACCTTC
-	TRBV4-3	-	TRBJ1-2	CASSTWGNGYTF	TGCGCCAGCAGCACGTGGGGGAATGGCTACACCTTC
-	TRBV30	once	TRBJ1-5	CAWSVHPNQPQHF	TGTGCCTGGAGTGTACACCCCAATCAGCCCCAGCATTTT
-	TRBV5-1	-	TRBJ1-4	CASSLAVTGSTEKLFF	TGCGCCAGCAGCTTGGCCGTTACAGGGAGTACTGAAAAACTGTTTTTT
TRBD1	TRBV7-6	-	TRBJ2-1	CASSDRGTGGEQFF	TGTGCCAGCAGCGACAGGGGGACCGGGGGTGAGCAGTTCTTC
-	TRBV4-1	once	TRBJ2-6	CASSIDSLLGSGANVLTF	TGCGCCAGCAGCATCGACAGCCTTCTCGGCTCTGGGGCCAACGTCCTGACTTTC
-	TRBV7-8	-	TRBJ1-5	CASRGTQGPSQPQHF	TGTGCCAGCAGAGGAACTCAGGGTCCAAGTCAGCCCCAGCATTTT
-	TRBV10-3	-	TRBJ2-5	CAIRPGTGSWETQYF	TGTGCCATCAGACCCGGGACTGGAAGTTGGGAGACCCAGTACTTC
TRBD2	TRBV27	-	TRBJ2-5	CASSFEGTSGQETQYF	TGTGCCAGCAGCTTCGAAGGGACTAGCGGCCAAGAGACCCAGTACTTC
TRBD2	TRBV6-2/TRBV6-3	-	TRBJ2-7	CASLTSSGRFDEQYF	TGTGCCAGCCTGACGTCCAGCGGGAGGTTCGACGAGCAGTACTTC
-	TRBV6-2/TRBV6-3	few	TRBJ2-1	CASTPGNPYNEQFF	TGTGCCAGCACGCCGGGGAACCCCTACAATGAGCAGTTCTTC
TRBD1	TRBV11-1	few	TRBJ2-5	CASLQGAMETQYF	TGTGCCAGTCTACAGGGGGCTATGGAGACCCAGTACTTC
-	TRBV6-6	few	TRBJ2-1	CASSPEWGEQFF	TGTGCCAGCAGTCCCGAGTGGGGTGAGCAGTTCTTC
TRBD1	TRBV29-1	many	TRBJ1-2	CSDLTGGFGYTF	TGCAGCGACCTGACAGGGGGCTTTGGCTACACCTTC
-	TRBV20-1	-	TRBJ2-3	CSARDEEGSTDTQYF	TGCAGTGCTAGAGATGAGGAGGGGAGCACAGATACGCAGTATTTT
TRBD2	TRBV11-2	-	TRBJ2-1	CATVLTSGSNEQFF	TGTGCCACCGTCCTGACTAGCGGGAGTAATGAGCAGTTCTTC
-	TRBV5-1	-	TRBJ1-1	CASSFRQFTEAFF	TGCGCCAGCAGCTTTAGGCAGTTCACTGAAGCTTTCTTT
-	TRBV3-1	-	TRBJ1-1	CASSQVGIPDTEAFF	TGTGCCAGCAGCCAAGTTGGAATCCCGGACACTGAAGCTTTCTTT
TRBD2	TRBV12-3/TRBV12-4	many	TRBJ2-1	CASSGTGLAGGRSYNEQFF	TGTGCCAGCAGTGGCACGGGACTAGCGGGAGGGCGGTCCTACAATGAGCAGTTCTTC